This passage covers 22 T cell receptor beta chains from one sample sequenced in a study of OX40 agonist ivuxolimab in advanced cancers. Library preparation was by the immunoSEQ multiplex PCR assay. In its TCRdb copy, this immuneACCESS table keeps in-frame sequences only and misses some clones. Where compared with another copy, unresolved V genes explain less than half of these, and the others have no known cause. This sample holds 55,000 to 75,000 clones; 90% to 95% were observed only once. Jointly, the top ten make up 2% to 2.5% of the sample. The specimen was CD4+ or CD8+ T cells sorted from blood, collected in a trial of the OX40 agonist ivuxolimab. Source of these receptors: an adult with an advanced solid tumor such as melanoma, head and neck, liver or kidney cancer.

The chain links TRBV7-8 to TRBJ2-2; 11 bases map to TRBD2. With 5 bases clipped from V and 6 bases from J, the junction kept 8 bases outside the gene matches. There are 16 residues in the CDR3. Germline CDR1 and CDR2: SGHVS and FQNEAQ. The CDR3 loop reads CASSVTSGGMAGELFF. The DNA of the CDR3 is TGTGCCAGCAGCGTTACTAGCGGGGGTATGGCCGGGGAGCTGTTTTTT. The variable domain in full, completed from reference TRBV7-8 and TRBJ2-2, reads GAGVSQSPRYKVAKRGQDVALRCDPISGHVSLFWYQQALGQGPEFLTYFQNEAQLDKSGLPSDRFFAERPEGSVSTLKIQRTQQEDSAVYLCASSVTSGGMAGELFFGEGSRLTVL.

The rearrangement uses TRBV6-6 and TRBJ1-3, with 7 bases that match TRBD1. The germline gives CDR1 MNHNY, CDR2 SVGAGI (reference sequence). Trimming removed 7 bases from V and 0 bases from J; junction bases left unmatched: 6. The CDR3 consists of 15 residues. CDR3 protein: CASTPDRVSGNTIYF. CDR3 nucleotide sequence: TGTGCCAGCACCCCTGACAGGGTCTCTGGAAACACCATATATTTT.

This clone appeared once. The chain uses TRBV5-1 and TRBJ1-3; D is undetermined. The ends were cut back, 7 bases at V and 0 bases at J, with 14 bases in the middle. The CDR3 has 15 amino acids. Germline CDR1 and CDR2: SGHRS and YFSETQ. The chain's CDR3 is CASRMGQDSGNTIYF. The CDR3 DNA follows: TGCGCCAGCCGAATGGGCCAAGACTCTGGAAACACCATATATTTT.

The chain is built from TRBV6-5 and TRBJ2-4; D is perhaps TRBD2 (6 bases). The CDR3 sequence is 15 residues long. Trimming removed 8 bases from V and 1 base from J, with 15 bases in between. The germline V gene encodes CDR1 MNHEY and CDR2 SVGAGI. The CDR3 sequence is CASSPPRGAKNIQYF. In nucleotides, the CDR3 is TGTGCCAGCTCCCCCCCACGGGGGGCCAAAAACATTCAGTACTTC.

The chain has TRBV5-1 and TRBJ1-1, with D perhaps TRBD1 (6 bases). Trimming cost V 3 bases and J 11 bases, with 23 bases left between them. The germline V gene has CDR1 SGHRS and CDR2 YFSETQ. The CDR3 contains 15 residues. DNA of the CDR3: TGCGCCAGCAGCTCCTCTAGTGAACAGGGTCAAAAGGCTTTCTTT. Its protein product is CASSSSSEQGQKAFF.

The table lists this clone with a count of one. V gene TRBV5-1 combines with J gene TRBJ2-5; 11 bases map to TRBD2. Unmatched junction bases numbered 6, after V lost 2 bases and J lost 3 bases. Germline-derived CDR1 and CDR2 are SGHRS and YFSETQ. The CDR3 sequence is 16 residues long. CDR3 nucleotide sequence: TGCGCCAGCAGCTTTTCAGTACTAGCGGGGGAAGAGACCCAGTACTTC. Protein sequence: CASSFSVLAGEETQYF. The variable domain in full, with the rest retrieved from reference TRBV5-1 and TRBJ2-5, is KAGVTQTPRYLIKTRGQQVTLSCSPISGHRSVSWYQQTPGQGLQFLFEYFSETQRNKGNFPGRFSGRQFSNSRSEMNVSTLELGDSALYLCASSFSVLAGEETQYFGPGTRLLVL.

The rearrangement joins TRBV5-1 to TRBJ2-5; TRBD1 is a possible D gene (6 bases). V was pared by 7 bases and J by 3 bases, with 7 bases between. The CDR3 is 11 residues long. Germline V lookup: CDR1 SGHRS, CDR2 YFSETQ. The CDR3 DNA reads TGCGCCAGCGCAGGGGAAGAGACCCAGTACTTC. As protein: CASAGEETQYF.

The rearrangement links TRBV19 to TRBJ1-1, with D possibly TRBD1 on 5 matching bases. Deletions cut 3 bases from V and 6 bases from J, with 14 bases between. The CDR3 is made up of 14 amino acids. Per germline, CDR1 LNHDA and CDR2 SQIVND (reference sequence). DNA of the CDR3: TGTGCCAGTAGTATTGGGGGAAGTAGCCCTGAAGCTTTCTTT. Encoded protein: CASSIGGSSPEAFF.

The CDR3 here is CASSRGDEETQYF. The CDR3 nucleotides read TGTGCCAGCTCAAGGGGGGACGAAGAGACCCAGTACTTC. This chain links TRBV18 with TRBJ2-5; tentatively, D is TRBD1 or TRBD2 (6 bases each). The CDR3 is 13 residues long. Trimming stripped 5 bases from V and 3 bases from J, with 10 bases between. CDR1 is KGHSH and CDR2 is LQKENI in the germline V gene.

The gene calls are TRBV5-1 and TRBJ2-1; no reliable D call. The CDR3 spans 11 residues. Per the germline V gene, CDR1 is SGHRS and CDR2 is YFSETQ. Trimming left V 3 bases short and J 15 bases short, with 13 bases between. The CDR3 reads CASSSNIRMFF. CDR3 in DNA: TGCGCCAGCAGCTCGAATATTCGTATGTTCTTC.

The genes are TRBV5-1 and TRBJ1-6, with a tentative D call TRBD1 (6 bases). Per germline, CDR1 SGHRS and CDR2 YFSETQ. Trimming removed 4 bases from V and 3 bases from J, with 17 bases in between. This CDR3 has 17 residues. Here the CDR3 DNA reads TGCGCCAGCAGCACCGGAAGCCGGGACATCTATAATTCACCCCTCCACTTT. Translating it yields CASSTGSRDIYNSPLHF. The full variable domain, with the rest looked up from reference TRBV5-1 and TRBJ1-6, is KAGVTQTPRYLIKTRGQQVTLSCSPISGHRSVSWYQQTPGQGLQFLFEYFSETQRNKGNFPGRFSGRQFSNSRSEMNVSTLELGDSALYLCASSTGSRDIYNSPLHFGNGTRLTVT.

The V call is TRBV11-3, the J call TRBJ2-7, with no clear D. The CDR3 length is 12 residues. V was cut by 1 base and J by 4 bases, with 5 bases left in between. CDR1 SGHNT and CDR2 YENEEA come from the germline V gene. CDR3 sequence: CASSLVWYEQYF. In DNA form, the CDR3 reads TGTGCCAGCAGCTTAGTCTGGTACGAGCAGTACTTC. The full variable domain, its missing parts supplied by reference TRBV11-3 and TRBJ2-7, is EAGVVQSPRYKIIEKKQPVAFWCNPISGHNTLYWYLQNLGQGPELLIRYENEEAVDDSQLPKDRFSAERLKGVDSTLKIQPAELGDSAVYLCASSLVWYEQYFGPGTRLTVT.

V is TRBV27 and J is TRBJ2-5; TRBD2 agrees at 7 bases. Germline CDR1 reads MNHEY; CDR2 reads SMNVEV (reference sequence). The CDR3 runs to 13 residues. V lost 6 bases and J lost 7; bases outside the gene matches: 8. CDR3 coding DNA: TGTGCCAGCAGCCAAGCGAGGGAGGGGACCCAGTACTTC. Its protein product is CASSQAREGTQYF.

This clone was observed a single time. The chain uses TRBV11-3 and TRBJ2-3; the D is unclear. Germline CDR1 SGHNT, CDR2 YENEEA. Trimming stripped 7 bases from V and 0 bases from J, with 8 bases between. The CDR3 length is 13 residues. The CDR3 sequence: CASTKQSTDTQYF. Here the CDR3 DNA reads TGTGCCAGCACCAAGCAGAGCACAGATACGCAGTATTTT.

CDR3 nucleotides: TGTGCCAGCACTCCCGGACTTGGGAGGTACGAGCAGTACTTC. This translates into CASTPGLGRYEQYF. This chain joins TRBV6-5 and TRBJ2-7, with a tentative D call TRBD2 (6 bases). The CDR3 runs 14 residues. Germline CDR1 and CDR2: MNHEY and SVGAGI. With 7 bases removed from V and 4 bases from J, the gap between germline ends came to 17 bases.

The CDR3 spells CASSRRQGLDEKLFF. The CDR3 DNA sequence: TGTGCCAGTAGTCGCCGACAGGGGCTGGATGAAAAACTGTTTTTT. The chain has TRBV19 and TRBJ1-4; TRBD1 matches at 8 bases. V lost 5 bases and J lost 6; bases outside the gene matches: 8. CDR3 length: 15 amino acids. Germline V gene lookup returns CDR1 LNHDA and CDR2 SQIVND (reference sequence).

V usage is TRBV4-1 and J usage is TRBJ1-3; 7 nucleotides align to TRBD1. Trimming cost V 3 bases and J 4 bases; bases outside gene matches: 6. This CDR3 region has 15 residues. Germline values: CDR1 MGHRA, CDR2 YSYEKL. Here the CDR3 DNA reads TGCGCCAGCAGCCACGGGGACAGAAAAGGAAACACCATATATTTT. It encodes CASSHGDRKGNTIYF.

The rearrangement uses TRBV10-2 and TRBJ1-2; D perhaps matches TRBD1 (6 bases). Germline V CDR1 and CDR2: WSHSY, SAAADI. Trimming left V 6 bases short and J 2 bases short, with 13 bases between. This CDR3 spans 14 amino acids. The CDR3 DNA follows: TGCGCCAGCAGGCGGGGGCAAAACAACTATGGCTACACCTTC. It yields the protein CASRRGQNNYGYTF.

This rearrangement joins TRBV5-8 to TRBJ2-1, with D possibly TRBD2 on 5 matching bases. V was pared by 0 bases and J by 7 bases, with 14 bases between. The germline V gene encodes CDR1 SGHTS and CDR2 YDEGEE. The CDR3 length is 15 residues. The CDR3 DNA sequence: TGTGCCAGCAGCTTGGCAGAGGGCGGCCGGAATGAGCAGTTCTTC. This sequence encodes CASSLAEGGRNEQFF. The entire variable domain, with the rest obtained from reference TRBV5-8 and TRBJ2-1, is as follows: EAGVTQSPTHLIKTRGQQATLRCSPISGHTSVYWYQQALGLGLQFLLWYDEGEERNRGNFPPRFSGRQFPNYSSELNVNALELEDSALYLCASSLAEGGRNEQFFGPGTRLTVL.

The rearrangement links TRBV5-1 to TRBJ2-5; TRBD2 is a possible D gene (5 bases). The V end lost 5 bases, the J end lost 4 bases, and 15 bases lay between the germline ends. The length of the CDR3 is 14 residues. The germline gives CDR1 SGHRS, CDR2 YFSETQ. CDR3: CASSETLAGETQYF. CDR3 bases: TGCGCCAGCAGTGAGACCCTGGCGGGAGAGACCCAGTACTTC. Drawing the rest from reference TRBV5-1 and TRBJ2-5, the complete variable domain is KAGVTQTPRYLIKTRGQQVTLSCSPISGHRSVSWYQQTPGQGLQFLFEYFSETQRNKGNFPGRFSGRQFSNSRSEMNVSTLELGDSALYLCASSETLAGETQYFGPGTRLLVL.

This clone was found a few times. The chain joins TRBV25-1 to TRBJ1-2, with TRBD1 matching 7 bases. The length of the CDR3 is 13 residues. The J segment lost 3 bases and the V segment lost 10 bases, leaving 8 bases of the junction unmatched. Germline V CDR1 and CDR2: MGHDK, SYGVNS. CDR3 in DNA: TGTGCCATCAATAAAGGGGGCGACTATGGCTACACCTTC. It yields the protein CAINKGGDYGYTF.

The rearrangement joins TRBV7-9 to TRBJ2-3; D gene ambiguous. Germline V lookup: CDR1 SEHNR, CDR2 FQNEAQ (reference sequence). This CDR3 has 16 residues. The V end was cut by 5 bases, the J end by 0 bases, with 15 bases between. CDR3 protein: CASSPRLGISTDTQYF. The CDR3 DNA sequence: TGTGCCAGCAGCCCACGTCTCGGAATTAGCACAGATACGCAGTATTTT.